Shown below are 19 T cell receptor beta chains from a single sample sequenced in a study of cytotoxic CD8 clonotypes in ibrutinib-treated CLL. Sequencing was performed with immunoSEQ multiplex PCR; in TCRdb, only in-frame clones are kept and a portion is missing. The sample consists of over 95,000 clones, 50% to 65% of them appearing once. The sequenced sample was PBMCs, obtained after 24 months of ibrutinib treatment. The receptor set was obtained from a human donor with chronic lymphocytic leukemia.

J is TRBJ2-3 and V is TRBV7-9; 14 bases are shared with TRBD2. The CDR3 is made up of 15 amino acids. CDR1 and CDR2 from the germline V gene are SEHNR and FQNEAQ (reference sequence). V was pared by 5 bases and J by 8 bases, with 6 bases of the junction left unmatched. In DNA form, the CDR3 reads TGTGCCAGCAGCCCCGGACTAGCGGGGGGATCTACGCAGTATTTT. Amino acids: CASSPGLAGGSTQYF.

V and J are TRBV5-4 and TRBJ2-7; 9 bases fit TRBD2. The germline gives CDR1 SGHNT, CDR2 YYREEE (reference sequence). The CDR3 is made up of 16 amino acids. J lost 7 bases, V lost 0 bases, and 11 bases had no gene match. CDR3 coding DNA: TGTGCCAGCAGCTTGGATATGGGACTAGCAGTCGGAGAGCAGTACTTC. Protein sequence: CASSLDMGLAVGEQYF.

The J gene is TRBJ2-5, the V gene TRBV6-6; maybe TRBD2 (6 bases). Germline V gene sequence: CDR1 MNHNY, CDR2 SVGAGI (reference sequence). V gave up 5 bases and J gave up 0 bases, with 13 bases separating them. CDR3 length equals 15 residues. CDR3 sequence reads: CASSQGLAYQETQYF. Written as DNA, the CDR3 is TGTGCCAGCAGTCAGGGACTTGCTTACCAAGAGACCCAGTACTTC.

The rearrangement uses TRBV5-6 and TRBJ2-1; D call uncertain. Per the germline V gene, CDR1 is SGHDT and CDR2 is YYEEEE. This CDR3 region has 11 residues. Trimming left V 4 bases short and J 10 bases short, with 9 bases between. The CDR3 nucleotides read TGTGCCAGCAGCCATCTGGGGGAGCAGTTCTTC. This gives the protein CASSHLGEQFF.

The chain combines TRBV30 with TRBJ2-3, with 7 nucleotides matching TRBD1. The J segment lost 5 bases and the V segment lost 3 bases, leaving 14 bases of the junction unmatched. CDR3 size: 16 residues. Germline loops: CDR1 GTSNPN, CDR2 SVGIG (reference sequence). In DNA form, the CDR3 reads TGTGCCTGGAGCCCCCGGACAGGCGGGCTAGTAGATACGCAGTATTTT. This codes for CAWSPRTGGLVDTQYF.

This clone turned up a few times. The chain recombines TRBV10-2 with TRBJ2-7; 9 bases are a match to TRBD2. The ends lost 2 bases at V and 6 bases at J; junction bases unmatched: 5. CDR3 length: 14 amino acids. Germline CDR1 and CDR2: WSHSY and SAAADI. CDR3 coding DNA: TGCGCCAGCAGTGAGGGGCGGGGGGGCCGCGAGCAGTACTTC. As protein: CASSEGRGGREQYF.

The chain employs TRBV7-2 and TRBJ1-2; D gene uncertain. V shed 1 base and J shed 8 bases, with 8 bases lying between them. The CDR3 covers 12 residues. Germline values: CDR1 SGHTA, CDR2 FQGNSA. CDR3: CASSLENTGYTF. The CDR3 coding sequence is TGTGCCAGCAGCTTAGAAAACACGGGCTACACCTTC. The full variable domain, its missing parts supplied by reference TRBV7-2 and TRBJ1-2, is GAGVSQSPSNKVTEKGKDVELRCDPISGHTALYWYRQSLGQGLEFLIYFQGNSAPDKSGLPSDRFSAERTGGSVSTLTIQRTQQEDSAVYLCASSLENTGYTFGSGTRLTVV.

This chain links TRBV11-2 with TRBJ2-7, with D perhaps TRBD1 (5 bases). Trimming took off 2 bases at V and 2 bases at J, with 10 bases between the two ends. Germline CDR1 SGHAT, CDR2 FQNNGV. This CDR3 has 14 amino acids. CDR3 DNA sequence: TGTGCCAGCAGCTTATCAGGGAAACCCTACGAGCAGTACTTC. Translating it yields CASSLSGKPYEQYF.

The chain combines TRBV30 with TRBJ1-2, with a possible D match to TRBD1 (6 bases). Trimming cost V 1 base and J 4 bases, with 10 bases left between them. CDR1 and CDR2 (germline): GTSNPN, SVGIG (reference sequence). CDR3 length: 13 amino acids. The CDR3: CAWSEQGTYGYTF. CDR3 DNA sequence: TGTGCCTGGAGTGAGCAGGGGACCTATGGCTACACCTTC.

As regards this clone: An end of the junction differs from the germline gene, which may be a read error. The gene calls are TRBV5-3 and TRBJ2-4; D ambiguous. TRBV5-3 is sorted into the ORF group, with uncertain function. The CDR3 consists of 15 residues. The chain's CDR3 is CASSLEPRFENIQYF. The CDR3 DNA reads TGTGCCAGCAGCTTAGAGCCCCGCTTTGAGAACATTCAGTACTTC.

In this sample, this clone turned up a few times. The chain combines TRBV19 with TRBJ1-1; TRBD1 is a possible D gene (5 bases). Trimming took 4 bases from V and 7 from J, leaving 13 bases between them. This CDR3 has 13 residues. Germline CDR1 LNHDA, CDR2 SQIVND (reference sequence). The CDR3 coding sequence is TGTGCCAGTAGTACCGGGACCGCTCGTGAAGCTTTCTTT. As protein: CASSTGTAREAFF.

V gene TRBV4-3 combines with J gene TRBJ2-7; TRBD2 aligns across 12 bases. The CDR3 is 16 amino acids. V shed 1 base and J 6 bases; nucleotides not matched to a gene: 7. CDR1 LGHNA and CDR2 YSLEER come from the germline V gene. CDR3 protein: CASSQGTGTSGREQYF. The CDR3 coding sequence is TGCGCCAGCAGCCAAGGGACCGGGACTAGCGGGCGCGAGCAGTACTTC.

The genes are TRBV2 and TRBJ2-5, with D unresolved. Looked up from germline, CDR1 is SNHLY and CDR2 is FYNNEI. Trimming took off 7 bases at V and 4 bases at J, with 7 bases between the two ends. CDR3 length: 11 residues. The DNA of the CDR3 is TGTGCCAGCATCTCAAGAGAGACCCAGTACTTC. Protein product: CASISRETQYF.

Only a few counts were recorded for this clone. A junction end diverges from the germline sequence, so it may reflect a read error. The gene calls are TRBV11-3 and TRBJ1-1, with TRBD1 matching 8 bases. The CDR3 is 12 residues long. Germline V gives CDR1 SGHNT, CDR2 YENEEA. The CDR3 sequence: CASSITGGEPWF. The CDR3 nucleotides are TGTGCCAGCAGCATAACAGGGGGAGAACCGTGGTTT.

The chain is built from TRBV6-5 and TRBJ1-1; D might be TRBD1 (6 bases). Trimming removed 6 bases at V and 9 bases at J, with 17 bases between. Germline V lookup: CDR1 MNHEY, CDR2 SVGAGI. The CDR3 has 13 amino acids. The CDR3 nucleotides are TGTGCCAGCAGAGGGAACCAGGGGATTAAAGCTTTCTTT. Its translation: CASRGNQGIKAFF.

The rearrangement joins TRBV14 to TRBJ1-2; D unresolved. The V gene's germline CDR1 is SGHDN and CDR2 FVKESK. Trimming removed 1 base at V and 8 bases at J, with 17 bases between. This CDR3 region has 15 residues. CDR3 in amino acids: CASSQAGSVLRGYTF. The CDR3 DNA is TGTGCCAGCAGCCAAGCGGGGTCGGTACTGAGGGGCTACACCTTC.

This clone was detected only a few times. The chain recombines TRBV30 with TRBJ1-6, with D maybe TRBD1 (5 bases). V was trimmed by 3 bases and J by 8 bases, leaving 5 bases between them. Germline assignment: CDR1 GTSNPN and CDR2 SVGIG (reference sequence). CDR3 length equals 11 residues. The CDR3 protein is CAWRGHSPLHF. Written as DNA, the CDR3 is TGTGCCTGGAGGGGACATTCACCCCTCCACTTT.

The genes are TRBV18 and TRBJ2-7, with D maybe TRBD2 (6 bases). V lost 6 bases and J 4 bases, leaving 16 bases between the germline ends. The CDR3 is 14 residues long. Germline CDR1 KGHSH, CDR2 LQKENI. The CDR3 DNA follows: TGTGCCAGCTCGGAACTAGCAAGGGAGTACGAGCAGTACTTC. Translation gives CASSELAREYEQYF.

The chain carries TRBV5-1 and TRBJ2-5, with D maybe TRBD2 (5 bases). Germline CDR1 and CDR2: SGHRS and YFSETQ. CDR3 length equals 14 residues. V was pared by 5 bases and J by 0 bases, with 11 bases between. CDR3 bases: TGCGCCAGCAGTAAGGAGGCCTACCAAGAGACCCAGTACTTC. Translating gives CASSKEAYQETQYF.